This T cell receptor (beta chain) came from a study of glioma-infiltrating T cells. Study results and caveats: Gliomas, especially low-grade, showed above-expected tissue-blood divergence; non-neoplastic patients showed below. CDR3 overlap between tissue and blood was very small.

Amplification of TCR alpha and beta CDR3 regions from RNA used iRepertoire nested multiplex PCR. TCRdb ran MiXCR on the multiplex PCR reads and lists one entry per CDR3 protein. The sample lists about 110,000 distinct CDR3 sequences, less than 30% seen once, with roughly 30% in the top ten. Ten or more counts support this clonotype. Its specificity is not known. The CDR3 runs to 17 residues. Germline loops: CDR1 MNHEY, CDR2 SVGEGT. J was trimmed by 0 bases and V by 8 bases; bases with no gene match: 14. This receptor was obtained from a human donor with low-grade glioma or glioblastoma, undergoing nonglioma brain surgery, or in good health (not recorded which). The chain recombines TRBV6-2 or TRBV6-3 with TRBJ2-3; the match to TRBD1 covers 7 bases. The sequencing input was glioma tissue, nonneoplastic brain tissue, or PBMCs (not recorded which). The CDR3 reads CASPPTPGQPSTDTQYF. The CDR3 region has the DNA TGTGCCAGCCCACCAACTCCGGGACAGCCAAGCACAGATACGCAGTATTTT.